Below are 14 T cell receptor beta chains sequenced from a single sample in a study of T-cell reconstitution after alpha-beta-depleted transplantation in children. Unique molecular identifiers were incorporated into the prepared TCRbeta library. TCRdb analysed the PCR reads with MiXCR anew, one entry per CDR3 protein. The profile covers hundreds of thousands of distinct CDR3 sequences, with 16% appearing a single time and 1.1% taken by the ten largest. This material consisted of PBMCs from the stem cell graft donor, taken from the stem cell graft. These receptors were collected from a human donor who donated a stem cell graft to a child with acute myeloid leukemia.

This chain connects TRBV20-1 to TRBJ1-5; TRBD1 aligns across 7 bases. This CDR3 has 14 amino acids. Germline assignment: CDR1 DFQATT and CDR2 SNEGSKA (reference sequence). J lost 8 bases, V lost 5 bases, and 12 bases had no gene match. The CDR3 nucleotides read TGCAGTGCTGGGTCAGGGGGACCTAGGGAGCCCCAGCATTTT. This translates into CSAGSGGPREPQHF.

There are a few counts of this clonotype. V is TRBV28 and J is TRBJ1-4; a weak D match, TRBD1 (6 bases). The length of the CDR3 is 15 residues. V gave up 11 bases and J gave up 0 bases, with 16 bases separating them. Germline CDR1 MDHEN, CDR2 SYDVKM. The CDR3 nucleotides read TGTGCCGCCTTTCGAGGGGGTGCAACTAATGAAAAACTGTTTTTT. Translating it yields CAAFRGGATNEKLFF.

J is TRBJ1-2 and V is TRBV9, with 12 nucleotides matching TRBD1. Germline loops: CDR1 SGDLS, CDR2 YYNGEE. The CDR3 sequence is 16 residues long. The V segment lost 0 bases and the J segment 8 bases; nucleotides outside the gene matches: 8. In nucleotides, the CDR3 is TGTGCCAGCAGCGTAGAAGGGACAGGGGGCGTCGGGGGCTACACCTTC. Amino acids: CASSVEGTGGVGGYTF.

This clonotype was recorded many times. The CDR3 DNA follows: TGCAGTGCTAGAGATTCGAACAACGAAAAACTGTTTTTT. It yields the protein CSARDSNNEKLFF. This chain uses TRBV20-1 with TRBJ1-4; D gene uncertain. Germline V lookup: CDR1 DFQATT, CDR2 SNEGSKA (reference sequence). The CDR3 is 13 amino acids. V lost 0 bases and J 8 bases, leaving 10 bases between the germline ends.

This clonotype was recorded a few times. This chain connects TRBV7-8 to TRBJ2-1; 8 nucleotides align to TRBD2. The CDR3 spans 15 residues. Trimming took 4 bases from V and 7 from J; bases not matched to a gene: 9. The V gene's germline CDR1 is SGHVS and CDR2 FQNEAQ. The DNA of the CDR3 is TGTGCCAGCAGCTCTCGGGGTAGCGGGGTGAATGAGCAGTTCTTC. Protein product: CASSSRGSGVNEQFF.

This clonotype came up a few times. The CDR3 DNA is TGTGCCAGCAGCCTAGGGGGCGCCTGGGATGAGCAGTTCTTC. Protein: CASSLGGAWDEQFF. V is TRBV12-3 or TRBV12-4 and J is TRBJ2-1, with TRBD1 identical over 7 bases. J was trimmed by 8 bases and V by 6 bases; bases with no gene match: 10. The CDR3 totals 14 residues.

This clonotype was seen a few times. The chain carries TRBV18 and TRBJ2-1, with D possibly matching TRBD2 (5 bases). The CDR3 has 14 residues. Germline CDR1 KGHSH, CDR2 LQKENI. Deletions cut 3 bases from V and 6 bases from J, with 12 bases between. The CDR3 here is CASSPTSGSNEQFF. The DNA for the CDR3 is TGTGCCAGCTCACCGACCAGCGGTAGCAATGAGCAGTTCTTC.

The rearrangement links TRBV4-1 to TRBJ2-5, with no clear D. The CDR3 is made up of 13 amino acids. Trimming took 0 bases from V and 3 from J, leaving 5 bases between them. Germline V lookup: CDR1 MGHRA, CDR2 YSYEKL. This CDR3 reads CASSQDMEETQYF. The CDR3 coding sequence is TGCGCCAGCAGCCAAGATATGGAAGAGACCCAGTACTTC.

This clonotype was seen repeatedly, ten times or more. V gene TRBV20-1 combines with J gene TRBJ1-5; TRBD1 is a possible D gene (5 bases). Trimming left V 0 bases short and J 7 bases short, with 13 bases between. The CDR3 contains 14 residues. In germline, CDR1 is DFQATT, CDR2 SNEGSKA (reference sequence). The CDR3 here is CSAREGPMSQPQHF. CDR3 DNA: TGCAGTGCTAGAGAGGGGCCCATGTCCCAGCCCCAGCATTTT.

This clonotype was counted many times. The V and J genes are TRBV5-1 and TRBJ2-7; 14 bases agree with TRBD2. The junction had 1 base not matched to a gene; V was cut back by 3 bases and J by 2 bases. Germline CDR1 is SGHRS and CDR2 is YFSETQ. CDR3 length equals 15 residues. In nucleotides, the CDR3 is TGCGCCAGCAGCTGGACTAGCGGGGGGACCTACGAGCAGTACTTC. This gives the protein CASSWTSGGTYEQYF.

This clonotype was observed a few times. The chain joins TRBV6-5 to TRBJ1-4; D perhaps matches TRBD1 (6 bases). Trimming cost V 6 bases and J 7 bases, with 15 bases left between them. Germline CDR1 MNHEY, CDR2 SVGAGI. The CDR3 totals 14 residues. The CDR3 DNA reads TGTGCCAGCAGACCGGGGGGGGGCGGTGAAAAACTGTTTTTT. The encoded protein is CASRPGGGGEKLFF.

This clonotype was detected a few times. The chain joins TRBV29-1 to TRBJ1-1; possibly TRBD1 for D (5 bases). The CDR3 covers 16 residues. Looked up from germline, CDR1 is SQVTM and CDR2 is ANQGSEA. Trimming shortened V by 1 base and J by 1 base, and 16 bases separated the two germline ends. CDR3 protein: CSVEVGLRGPNTEAFF. The CDR3 DNA is TGCAGCGTTGAAGTAGGCCTTAGGGGCCCGAACACTGAAGCTTTCTTT.

The chain is built from TRBV7-2 and TRBJ2-1, with 10 bases matching TRBD2. The CDR3 consists of 14 residues. CDR1 and CDR2 from the germline V gene are SGHTA and FQGNSA. Germline trimming cut 6 bases from V and 6 bases from J; bases unmatched to any gene: 5. The CDR3 reads CASRGLAVSNEQFF. CDR3 DNA sequence: TGTGCCAGCAGAGGACTAGCGGTCTCCAATGAGCAGTTCTTC.

This clonotype was counted at least ten times. The chain carries TRBV20-1 and TRBJ2-1, with 12 bases matching TRBD2. Germline CDR1 reads DFQATT; CDR2 reads SNEGSKA (reference sequence). The CDR3 length is 15 residues. With 6 bases clipped from V and 7 bases from J, the junction kept 10 bases outside the gene matches. CDR3 bases: TGCAGTGCGACGAATCTAGCGGGGGGGCGAAATGAGCAGTTCTTC. It is translated as CSATNLAGGRNEQFF.